Listed below are T cell receptor beta chains from one sample, sequenced in a study of T cell changes during pregnancy in multiple sclerosis. Sequencing used immunoSEQ multiplex PCR; TCRdb keeps in-frame clones, though not all of them. The sample lists tens of thousands of clones, 90% occurring once. Sample: CD4+ T cells from peripheral blood mononuclear cells, taken in the first trimester of pregnancy. The receptor set was obtained from a female donor with multiple sclerosis, enrolled in a pregnancy study. Both conserved end residues are part of each CDR3. A D gene is named only where the DNA matches it firmly. Expanded clones get a size class; other rows say once, few or many, or leave the size out.

d_gene	v_gene	j_gene	abundance	CDR3nt	CDR3aa
TRBD1	TRBV7-2	TRBJ1-4	.	TGTGCCAGCAGCACCGCGACAGGGGAAGGAGGAAAACTGTTTTTT	CASSTATGEGGKLFF
.	TRBV7-8	TRBJ1-6	.	TGTGCCAGCAGCTTAGGGATAGGACAGTTGCGTTCACCCCTCCACTTT	CASSLGIGQLRSPLHF
TRBD2	TRBV7-6	TRBJ2-4	.	TGTGCCAGCAGCATACTAGCGGGAGAGGGCATTCAGTACTTC	CASSILAGEGIQYF
TRBD1	TRBV19	TRBJ2-5	.	TGTGCCAGTAGTAAGACAGGGGAACTGTACCAAGAGACCCAGTACTTC	CASSKTGELYQETQYF
.	TRBV4-3	TRBJ1-2	.	TGCGCCAGCAGCCAAGATACGGGGGGGACCTCCTATGGCTACACCTTC	CASSQDTGGTSYGYTF
TRBD1	TRBV5-1	TRBJ1-1	.	TGCGCCAGCAGACCGGACAGGGCGATCCTCACTGAAGCTTTCTTT	CASRPDRAILTEAFF
.	TRBV4-3	TRBJ2-7	.	TGCGCCAGCAGCCAACTTCCCGGGTCCGAGCAGTACTTC	CASSQLPGSEQYF
TRBD1	TRBV16	TRBJ2-3	.	TGTGCCAGCAGTAGTTCCCGGGACAGTTCTTTT	CASSSSRDSSF
.	TRBV4-2	TRBJ1-6	.	TGTGCCAGCAGCCAAGACGAGGGTTACGTAGAATCACCCCTCCACTTT	CASSQDEGYVESPLHF
.	TRBV11-1	TRBJ1-2	once	TGTGCCAGCAGCTTAGTTCCGGGTTTCTATGGCTACACCTTC	CASSLVPGFYGYTF
.	TRBV28	TRBJ1-4	once	TGTGCCAGCGTCGAGCGGGGAGTGGCGAATGAAAAACTGTTTTTT	CASVERGVANEKLFF
.	TRBV18	TRBJ1-1	few	TGTGCCAGCTCATTCCAGGGTGACACTGAAGCTTTCTTT	CASSFQGDTEAFF
TRBD1	TRBV30	TRBJ1-2	.	TGTGCCTGGAACCCGACAGGGCATGGCTACACCTTC	CAWNPTGHGYTF
.	TRBV5-1	TRBJ1-4	.	TGCGCCAGCAGCTTGGACGGGTTAACTAATGAAAAACTGTTTTTT	CASSLDGLTNEKLFF
TRBD1	TRBV14	TRBJ2-1	.	TGTGCCAGCAGCCAAGAAGGGACCTACAGGGGTATTAATGAGCAGTTCTTC	CASSQEGTYRGINEQFF
.	TRBV25-1	TRBJ2-2	.	TGTGCCACAGGGGGGACAGCTAACACCGGGGAGCTGTTTTTT	CATGGTANTGELFF
.	TRBV19	TRBJ2-7	.	TGTGCCAGCTCAATGGGGGGGGCGCAGCAGTACTTC	CASSMGGAQQYF
TRBD2	TRBV13	TRBJ2-1	.	TGTGCCAGCAGCTTAAATTTGTACGGTGCTAGCGGCTCCTACAATGAGCAGTTCTTC	CASSLNLYGASGSYNEQFF
.	TRBV11-2	TRBJ2-1	.	TGTGCCAGCAGCTTAGATCTAGGCGGGGCCGTCATCGAGCAGTTCTTC	CASSLDLGGAVIEQFF
.	TRBV6-6	TRBJ2-2	.	TGTGCCAGTACATACACCGGGGAGCTGTTTTTT	CASTYTGELFF
TRBD1	TRBV18	TRBJ1-1	.	TGTGCCAGCTCACCACGGATTAAGGGGGCGGACACTGAAGCTTTCTTT	CASSPRIKGADTEAFF
.	TRBV6-6	TRBJ1-2	.	TGTGCCAGCAGTTACAAAGGGGTCGCTAACTATGGCTACACCTTC	CASSYKGVANYGYTF
.	TRBV14	TRBJ2-2	.	TGTGCCAGCAGCCCTACAGGGTCCGGGGAGCTGTTTTTT	CASSPTGSGELFF
TRBD2	TRBV7-2	TRBJ2-7	once	TGTGCCAGCAGCTCGGGACTAGCGGTGGCCTACGAGCAGTACTTC	CASSSGLAVAYEQYF
TRBD1	TRBV5-1	TRBJ2-7	once	TGCGCCAGCAGCTGGACAGGGAGCTCCTACGAGCAGTACTTC	CASSWTGSSYEQYF
.	TRBV14	TRBJ1-1	.	TGTGCCAGCAGCCGGTACGGGGGGCGGAACACTGAAGCTTTCTTT	CASSRYGGRNTEAFF
TRBD1	TRBV19	TRBJ2-1	.	TGTGCCAGTAGTGGAACAGACAGGGTTTATCTGAATGAGCAGTTCTTC	CASSGTDRVYLNEQFF
.	TRBV29-1	TRBJ2-7	.	TGCAGCGTTGAGCAGGGAAATCTCTACGAGCAGTACTTC	CSVEQGNLYEQYF
TRBD1	TRBV18	TRBJ1-1	once	TGTGCCAGCTCAAGGATGAGTGGGGACAGGGGGCGCGGCACTGAAGCTTTCTTT	CASSRMSGDRGRGTEAFF
.	TRBV5-6	TRBJ1-2	.	TGTGCCAGCAGCGACAGGAACTATGGCTACACCTTC	CASSDRNYGYTF
.	TRBV28	TRBJ2-1	.	TGTGCCAGCAGACTCCAGGCGGGCAATGAGCAGTTCTTC	CASRLQAGNEQFF
TRBD2	TRBV2	TRBJ2-6	.	TGTGCCAGCATTGGGACTACAAACTCTGGGGCCAACGTCCTGACTTTC	CASIGTTNSGANVLTF
TRBD1	TRBV7-3	TRBJ2-7	.	TGTGCCAGCAGCCTCGAAGGGGGCATATACGAGCAGTACTTC	CASSLEGGIYEQYF
TRBD1	TRBV18	TRBJ1-6	.	TGTGCCAGCTCCGAACGACAGGGGTCCGGTAATTCACCCCTCCACTTT	CASSERQGSGNSPLHF
TRBD2	TRBV11-2	TRBJ2-7	.	TGTGCCAGCAGCTTACGCCCAGGGACTATAAGGGACGAGCAGTACTTC	CASSLRPGTIRDEQYF
.	TRBV4-1	TRBJ2-1	.	TGCGCCAGCAGCCACGTGACAACCGACATATCCTACAATGAGCAGTTCTTC	CASSHVTTDISYNEQFF
.	TRBV5-4	TRBJ2-5	.	TGTGCCAGCAGAGGGACTGGGGAGACCCAGTACTTC	CASRGTGETQYF
.	TRBV5-1	TRBJ1-3	.	TGCGCCAGCAGCTTGGGACAGCGATCCTCTGGAAACACCATATATTTT	CASSLGQRSSGNTIYF
.	TRBV11-3	TRBJ2-6	.	TGTGCCAGCAGCTTAACCGGGATCTCTGGGGCCAACGTCCTGACTTTC	CASSLTGISGANVLTF
.	TRBV27	TRBJ1-2	.	TGTGCCAGCAGCTGGGGGACGGGGGTTGGCTACACCTTC	CASSWGTGVGYTF
.	TRBV5-5	TRBJ2-1	.	TGTGCCAGCAGCTTGGTGAGCGACCAATACAATGAGCAGTTCTTC	CASSLVSDQYNEQFF
TRBD1	TRBV2	TRBJ1-4	.	TGTGCCAGCAGGGTGGACAGGGGGCGGAATGAAAAACTGTTTTTT	CASRVDRGRNEKLFF
TRBD1	TRBV6-1	TRBJ1-5	.	TGTGCCAGCAGTAACAGGGGAGGGCCCCAGCATTTT	CASSNRGGPQHF
TRBD1	TRBV2	TRBJ1-5	.	TGTGCCAGCAGACCAAGGACAGGGTCAATTAGCAATCAGCCCCAGCATTTT	CASRPRTGSISNQPQHF
TRBD1	TRBV5-6	TRBJ2-5	.	TGTGCCAGCAGCCGGACAGGACAAGAGACCCAGTACTTC	CASSRTGQETQYF
TRBD1	TRBV2	TRBJ1-2	.	TGTGCCAGCAGAGTCGGACAGGGGGCCGGTGGCTACACCTTC	CASRVGQGAGGYTF
TRBD1	TRBV11-3	TRBJ2-7	.	TGTGCCAGCAGCTTAGAAGGGAGACAGGGGAGAAGTTCCTACGAGCAGTACTTC	CASSLEGRQGRSSYEQYF
.	TRBV6-5	TRBJ2-3	.	TGTGCCAGCAGTTACTCGCAAGGGGCAACAGATACGCAGTATTTT	CASSYSQGATDTQYF
TRBD1	TRBV10-3	TRBJ1-2	.	TGTGCCATCAGGGGATATCGACGGGACAGGGATAACTATGGCTACACCTTC	CAIRGYRRDRDNYGYTF
.	TRBV29-1	TRBJ1-1	few	TGCAGAGTCCAGGGGCCGAACACTGAAGCTTTCTTT	CRVQGPNTEAFF
.	TRBV10-3	TRBJ2-5	.	TGTGCCATCAGACAGGGCTTTGGGACCCAGTACTTC	CAIRQGFGTQYF
.	TRBV30	TRBJ1-4	.	TGTGCCTGGAGTGGGGGGCCGAATGAAAAACTGTTTTTT	CAWSGGPNEKLFF
TRBD1	TRBV7-2	TRBJ2-2	.	TGTGCCAGCAGGGGGAAACGGACAGGGGCCGGGGAGCTGTTTTTT	CASRGKRTGAGELFF
.	TRBV5-1	TRBJ1-1	.	TGCGCCAGCAGCCGAGACCAGCGGACTGAAGCTTTCTTT	CASSRDQRTEAFF
.	TRBV7-3	TRBJ2-1	.	TGTGCCAGCAGCTCGCTCGGGAAGGAGCAGTTCTTC	CASSSLGKEQFF